The 31 T cell receptor beta chains below all came from one sample that was sequenced in a study of early T cells in non-severe SARS-CoV-2 infection. TCRdb processed the 5' RACE reads anew with MiXCR; each CDR3 protein has one entry. The sample contains some 120,000 distinct CDR3 sequences, just under 15% of which appear only once. Source material: whole blood. These receptors came from an adult who was a healthcare worker with PCR-confirmed SARS-CoV-2 infection or an uninfected control (not recorded which).

This clonotype has at least ten counts. The rearrangement joins TRBV12-3 or TRBV12-4 to TRBJ2-3; 9 bases fit TRBD1. V trimming: 6 bases; J trimming: 5 bases; junction bases outside the gene matches: 6. The length of the CDR3 is 14 residues. The DNA of the CDR3 is TGTGCCAGCAGCCAAACGACAGGGGGAGATACGCAGTATTTT. As protein: CASSQTTGGDTQYF.

The chain uses TRBV6-5 and TRBJ2-5; tentative D call: TRBD2 (7 bases). Trimming shortened V by 6 bases and J by 5 bases, and 16 bases separated the two germline ends. Germline V gene sequence: CDR1 MNHEY, CDR2 SVGAGI. The CDR3 runs 14 residues. In nucleotides, the CDR3 is TGTGCCAGCAGAGATAGGGGGGGCGGTGAGACCCAGTACTTC. Translation: CASRDRGGGETQYF.

The rearrangement links TRBV12-5 to TRBJ1-1, with 7 bases lining up with TRBD1. In germline, CDR1 is LGHNT, CDR2 FRNRAP. J was trimmed by 4 bases and V by 2 bases; bases with no gene match: 7. The CDR3 is 15 residues long. CDR3 sequence: CASGLSQGDGTEAFF. In nucleotides, the CDR3 is TGTGCTAGTGGTTTGAGTCAGGGGGACGGCACTGAAGCTTTCTTT. Combining the CDR3 with reference TRBV12-5 and TRBJ1-1 gives the whole variable domain DARVTQTPRHKVTEMGQEVTMRCQPILGHNTVFWYRQTMMQGLELLAYFRNRAPLDDSGMPKDRFSAEMPDATLATLKIQPSEPRDSAVYFCASGLSQGDGTEAFFGQGTRLTVV.

This clonotype was observed a handful of times. This chain joins TRBV7-9 and TRBJ1-2, with unresolved D. The V gene's germline CDR1 is SEHNR and CDR2 FQNEAQ (reference sequence). The CDR3 is made up of 13 amino acids. With 1 base removed from V and 4 bases from J, the gap between germline ends came to 7 bases. The DNA of the CDR3 is TGTGCCAGCAGCTTAGGGCAGCGCTATGGCTACACCTTC. It translates to CASSLGQRYGYTF. Supplemented by reference TRBV7-9 and TRBJ1-2, the full variable domain reads DTGVSQNPRHKITKRGQNVTFRCDPISEHNRLYWYRQTLGQGPEFLTYFQNEAQLEKSRLLSDRFSAERPKGSFSTLEIQRTEQGDSAMYLCASSLGQRYGYTFGSGTRLTVV.

This clonotype has a count of ten or more. The genes are TRBV10-1 and TRBJ2-2; D is undetermined. The CDR3 is 13 residues long. The germline V gene encodes CDR1 WNHNN and CDR2 SYGVQD (reference sequence). Trimming removed 3 bases at V and 0 bases at J, with 2 bases between. The CDR3 nucleotides are TGCGCCAGCAGTGACGCGAACACCGGGGAGCTGTTTTTT. This sequence encodes CASSDANTGELFF.

This clonotype was seen a few times. This rearrangement joins TRBV9 to TRBJ1-6; the D is unclear. Germline V lookup: CDR1 SGDLS, CDR2 YYNGEE. V was pared by 0 bases and J by 10 bases, with 5 bases between. This CDR3 has 12 amino acids. The DNA of the CDR3 is TGTGCCAGCAGCGTAGCGGCCTCACCCCTCCACTTT. As protein: CASSVAASPLHF.

The V call is TRBV6-6, the J call TRBJ2-1, with 8 nucleotides matching TRBD1. The CDR3 spans 16 residues. Germline CDR1 reads MNHNY; CDR2 reads SVGAGI (reference sequence). The ends lost 2 bases at V and 4 bases at J; junction bases unmatched: 7. The DNA for the CDR3 is TGTGCCAGCAGTTACACTCAGGGGGCCATGTACAATGAGCAGTTCTTC. Protein product: CASSYTQGAMYNEQFF.

This clonotype has a count of ten or more. The chain has TRBV5-1 and TRBJ2-3; 10 bases line up with TRBD1. With 0 bases clipped from V and 2 bases from J, the junction kept 3 bases outside the gene matches. The CDR3 spans 16 residues. Germline CDR1 and CDR2: SGHRS and YFSETQ. Here the CDR3 reads CASSLEGQGVTDTQYF. The DNA for the CDR3 is TGCGCCAGCAGCTTGGAAGGACAGGGGGTCACAGATACGCAGTATTTT.

The chain is built from TRBV3-1 and TRBJ1-1; no clear D gene. CDR3 length: 15 amino acids. Trimming left V 3 bases short and J 2 bases short, with 13 bases between. CDR1 is LGHDT and CDR2 is YNNKEL in the germline V gene (reference sequence). The CDR3 nucleotides read TGTGCCAGCAGCCAGTCCACAGTGTTAAACACTGAAGCTTTCTTT. Translation gives CASSQSTVLNTEAFF.

The V gene is TRBV7-9, the J gene TRBJ2-5; no clear D gene. In germline, CDR1 is SEHNR, CDR2 FQNEAQ (reference sequence). This CDR3 has 13 amino acids. Trimming removed 1 base at V and 5 bases at J, with 8 bases between. Here the CDR3 reads CASSLEVRETQYF. CDR3 nucleotide sequence: TGTGCCAGCAGCTTAGAAGTGCGCGAGACCCAGTACTTC.

This clonotype is judged large. The chain links TRBV27 to TRBJ2-7; TRBD1 is a possible D gene (5 bases). Germline V gene lookup returns CDR1 MNHEY and CDR2 SMNVEV (reference sequence). This CDR3 spans 15 amino acids. The V gene lost 3 bases and the J gene lost 0 bases, with 12 bases spanning the gap. The CDR3 DNA reads TGTGCCAGCAGTTTCGAAGGGGCACTCTCCTACGAGCAGTACTTC. Translation: CASSFEGALSYEQYF.

The CDR3 loop reads CASSGANYGYTF. Written as DNA, the CDR3 is TGTGCCAGCAGCGGGGCTAACTATGGCTACACCTTC. The chain joins TRBV5-6 to TRBJ1-2; D not certain. V was pared by 4 bases and J by 0 bases, with 4 bases between. This CDR3 has 12 amino acids. Germline-derived CDR1 and CDR2 are SGHDT and YYEEEE.

The chain couples TRBV3-1 to TRBJ1-1, with D perhaps matching TRBD1 (5 bases). The germline CDR1 and CDR2 sequences are LGHDT and YNNKEL (reference sequence). V was shortened by 1 base and J by 10 bases, with 13 bases between the two germline ends. The CDR3 runs to 13 residues. CDR3 bases: TGTGCCAGCAGCCAAGTAAGGGAGACAGCAGCTTTCTTT. Translating gives CASSQVRETAAFF.

This clonotype was seen a few times. This chain joins TRBV12-5 and TRBJ1-1; D is uncertain. Trimming shortened V by 8 bases and J by 3 bases, and 10 bases separated the two germline ends. The CDR3 runs to 12 residues. CDR1 and CDR2 from the germline V gene are LGHNT and FRNRAP. The CDR3 spells CASTPRDTEAFF. The DNA for the CDR3 is TGTGCTAGTACACCCCGGGACACTGAAGCTTTCTTT.

The chain joins TRBV6-1 to TRBJ2-7, with D uncertain. This CDR3 is 13 amino acids long. The ends were cut back, 1 base at V and 5 bases at J, with 9 bases in the middle. The germline V gene has CDR1 MNHNS and CDR2 SASEGT. CDR3 DNA: TGTGCCAGCAGTGAAGGGAGATGGGACGAGCAGTACTTC. Translated: CASSEGRWDEQYF.

The chain is built from TRBV7-8 and TRBJ1-5; 7 nucleotides line up with TRBD1. CDR1 and CDR2 (germline): SGHVS, FQNEAQ. The CDR3 is 16 residues long. J gave up 3 bases and V 5 bases, and 10 bases lay outside the gene matches. The CDR3: CASSTMTGLYNQPQHF. The CDR3 nucleotides read TGTGCCAGCAGCACCATGACAGGGTTGTACAATCAGCCCCAGCATTTT.

In its sample, this clonotype was seen once. The genes are TRBV4-2 and TRBJ2-3; the match to TRBD2 covers 16 bases. This CDR3 is built from 19 residues. V lost 2 bases and J lost 3; bases outside the gene matches: 8. CDR1 LGHNA and CDR2 YNFKEQ come from the germline V gene. In nucleotides, the CDR3 is TGTGCCAGCAGCCAAATTCCGGGACTAGCGGGGGGGCAGACAGATACGCAGTATTTT. Translation gives CASSQIPGLAGGQTDTQYF.

Here the CDR3 DNA reads TGTGCCAGCAGCTTAGGTACGGGCTTGGCCGTGAAGACCCAGTACTTC. Protein: CASSLGTGLAVKTQYF. This chain connects TRBV7-6 to TRBJ2-5; D gene uncertain. Trimming took 1 base from V and 6 from J, leaving 18 bases between them. The CDR3 runs 16 residues. CDR1 is SGHVS and CDR2 is FNYEAQ in the germline V gene.

The rearrangement links TRBV7-9 to TRBJ2-3; D unresolved. Germline CDR1 and CDR2: SEHNR and FQNEAQ (reference sequence). V lost 1 base, J lost 5 bases, and 7 bases lay in between. The CDR3 consists of 13 residues. This chain's CDR3 is CASSLEVGDTQYF. The CDR3 nucleotides are TGTGCCAGCAGCTTAGAGGTGGGAGATACGCAGTATTTT. Complete variable domain (other parts from reference TRBV7-9 and TRBJ2-3): DTGVSQNPRHKITKRGQNVTFRCDPISEHNRLYWYRQTLGQGPEFLTYFQNEAQLEKSRLLSDRFSAERPKGSFSTLEIQRTEQGDSAMYLCASSLEVGDTQYFGPGTRLTVL.

This clonotype turned up a few times. CDR3 sequence (DNA): TGTGCCATCAGTGAGTCGAGCGGGGGGCCCGGGAGGTACAATGAGCAGTTCTTC. Translated, it gives CAISESSGGPGRYNEQFF. V usage is TRBV10-3 and J usage is TRBJ2-1; 9 nucleotides align to TRBD2. V was pared by 0 bases and J by 4 bases, with 10 bases of the junction left unmatched. The CDR3 covers 18 residues. The germline V gene encodes CDR1 ENHRY and CDR2 SYGVKD.

The chain couples TRBV13 to TRBJ2-1, with 7 nucleotides matching TRBD2. Per the germline V gene, CDR1 is PRHDT and CDR2 is FYEKMQ (reference sequence). This CDR3 has 17 amino acids. The V gene end was trimmed by 3 bases and the J gene end by 2 bases; junction bases not matched to a gene: 10. The CDR3, as DNA: TGTGCCAGCAGCTTCCAAGCTGCGGGGGAAACCTACAATGAGCAGTTCTTC. Encoded protein: CASSFQAAGETYNEQFF. The whole variable domain, remainder taken from reference TRBV13 and TRBJ2-1, is AAGVIQSPRHLIKEKRETATLKCYPIPRHDTVYWYQQGPGQDPQFLISFYEKMQSDKGSIPDRFSAQQFSDYHSELNMSSLELGDSALYFCASSFQAAGETYNEQFFGPGTRLTVL.

In this sample, this clonotype turned up many times. V and J are TRBV10-1 and TRBJ1-2; no definite D call. The CDR3 is made up of 13 amino acids. CDR1 is WNHNN, CDR2 SYGVQD, per germline (reference sequence). The V and J ends lost 3 bases and 4 bases respectively, with 9 bases between them. In DNA, the CDR3 is TGCGCCAGCAGTGATAATAGCCTCTATGGCTACACCTTC. Amino acid sequence: CASSDNSLYGYTF.

The chain joins TRBV5-1 to TRBJ1-1; tentative D call: TRBD1 (5 bases). CDR3 length: 16 residues. The germline V and J ends were trimmed by 3 bases and 4 bases, with 19 bases remaining between them. CDR1 and CDR2 from the germline V gene are SGHRS and YFSETQ. CDR3 sequence reads: CASSWGRATVATEAFF. CDR3 DNA: TGCGCCAGCAGCTGGGGGAGGGCCACGGTAGCCACTGAAGCTTTCTTT.

The chain carries TRBV3-1 and TRBJ1-2; D gene unclear. The V gene lost 0 bases and the J gene lost 13 bases, with 9 bases spanning the gap. Germline CDR1 LGHDT, CDR2 YNNKEL (reference sequence). The CDR3 totals 11 residues. CDR3 coding DNA: TGTGCCAGCAGCCAAGATAAGAGGCGCACCTTC. It translates to CASSQDKRRTF. Full variable domain (missing parts from reference TRBV3-1 and TRBJ1-2): DTAVSQTPKYLVTQMGNDKSIKCEQNLGHDTMYWYKQDSKKFLKIMFSYNNKELIINETVPNRFSPKSPDKAHLNLHINSLELGDSAVYFCASSQDKRRTFGSGTRLTVV.

In its sample, this clonotype was seen a few times. The chain uses TRBV30 and TRBJ2-1, with 9 bases matching TRBD2. V dropped 0 bases and J dropped 9; count of bases not matched to a gene: 9. The length of the CDR3 is 15 residues. Germline lookup yields CDR1 GTSNPN and CDR2 SVGIG (reference sequence). The CDR3 sequence: CAWSVRAGGPSEQFF. CDR3 nucleotide sequence: TGTGCCTGGAGTGTAAGGGCGGGGGGGCCAAGTGAGCAGTTCTTC.

This clonotype was seen ten or more times. V and J are TRBV7-2 and TRBJ1-2, with D unclear. The V end was cut by 3 bases, the J end by 3 bases, with 14 bases between. Germline values: CDR1 SGHTA, CDR2 FQGNSA. This CDR3 has 15 residues. The CDR3 spells CASSFSLGSDYGYTF. As DNA, the CDR3 is TGTGCCAGCAGCTTCTCACTCGGTTCTGACTATGGCTACACCTTC.

V and J are TRBV30 and TRBJ2-2; weak D call: TRBD1 (6 bases). V was shortened by 2 bases and J by 5 bases, with 12 bases between the two germline ends. The CDR3 has 14 residues. Germline V gene sequence: CDR1 GTSNPN, CDR2 SVGIG (reference sequence). The CDR3 DNA reads as TGTGCCTGGAGTTCAGGGGTGTTTACCGGGGAGCTGTTTTTT. Protein product: CAWSSGVFTGELFF.

The chain joins TRBV27 to TRBJ2-2; D might be TRBD1 (6 bases). Per the germline V gene, CDR1 is MNHEY and CDR2 is SMNVEV (reference sequence). The CDR3 is made up of 15 amino acids. V lost 3 bases, J lost 6 bases, and 14 bases lay in between. In nucleotides, the CDR3 is TGTGCCAGCAGTTTGGGGGCATCTCCGGCCGGGGAGCTGTTTTTT. Encoded protein: CASSLGASPAGELFF.

The chain couples TRBV29-1 to TRBJ1-5; TRBD1 is a possible D gene (5 bases). V gave up 4 bases and J gave up 9 bases, with 10 bases separating them. The CDR3 extends over 11 amino acids. Germline V CDR1 and CDR2: SQVTM, ANQGSEA. The CDR3 region is CSVGGDWPQHF. The CDR3 DNA sequence: TGCAGCGTTGGGGGGGATTGGCCCCAGCATTTT.

This clonotype has a handful of counts. The genes are TRBV12-3 or TRBV12-4 and TRBJ2-5; D uncertain. This CDR3 comprises 11 residues. Trimming took off 4 bases at V and 5 bases at J, with 5 bases between the two ends. CDR3 sequence: CASSSTETQYF. CDR3 coding DNA: TGTGCCAGCAGTTCGACCGAGACCCAGTACTTC.

This clonotype was picked up a small number of times. The chain joins TRBV12-3 or TRBV12-4 to TRBJ1-5; D is unclear. The CDR3 runs to 14 residues. V lost 3 bases, J lost 0 bases, and 6 bases lay in between. CDR3 residues: CASSFSGSNQPQHF. The DNA for the CDR3 is TGTGCCAGCAGTTTTAGTGGTAGCAATCAGCCCCAGCATTTT.